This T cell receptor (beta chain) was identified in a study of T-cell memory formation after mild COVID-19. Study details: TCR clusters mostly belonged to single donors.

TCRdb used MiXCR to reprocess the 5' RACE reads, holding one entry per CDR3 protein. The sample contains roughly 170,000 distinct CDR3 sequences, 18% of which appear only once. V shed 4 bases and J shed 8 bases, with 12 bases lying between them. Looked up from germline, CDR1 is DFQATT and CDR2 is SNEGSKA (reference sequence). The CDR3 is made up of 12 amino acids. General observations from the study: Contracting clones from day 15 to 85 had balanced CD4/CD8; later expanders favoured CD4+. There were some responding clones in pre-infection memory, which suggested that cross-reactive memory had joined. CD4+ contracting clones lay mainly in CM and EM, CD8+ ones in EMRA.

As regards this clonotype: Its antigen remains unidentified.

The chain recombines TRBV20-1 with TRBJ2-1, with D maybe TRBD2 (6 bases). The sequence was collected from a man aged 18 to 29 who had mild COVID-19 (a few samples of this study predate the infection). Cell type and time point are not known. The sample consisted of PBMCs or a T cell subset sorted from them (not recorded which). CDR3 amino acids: CSATPPGDEQFF. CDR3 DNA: TGCAGTGCTACTCCACCGGGGGATGAGCAGTTCTTC.